The TCR beta chain under discussion was sequenced for a study of beta chain features in type 1 diabetes. Findings and caveats of the study: TCRB CDR3 length was moderately but significantly reduced in all four CD4+ subsets of Type 1 diabetes patients.

Expressed TCRB transcripts got sequenced, as all isolated RNA was reverse transcribed. Sequencing of naive, central memory and regulatory T cell samples gave an average of about 3.7 million reads. Profiling relied on immunoSEQ multiplex PCR, and the TCRdb table lists in-frame clones only, not all of them. Of 970,000 or so clones listed, roughly 15% are singletons. Germline CDR1 is SGHDT and CDR2 is YYEEEE. The V end lost 4 bases, the J end lost 1 base, and 11 bases lay between the germline ends. The CDR3 sequence is 14 residues long. As for this clone: Its antigen is as yet unknown.

A sort by CD45RO/CCR7/CD25/CD127/CD95/CD27 yielded CD4+ naive, central memory, regulatory and stem cell-like memory cells. V usage is TRBV5-6 and J usage is TRBJ2-5; D is ambiguous. Material for sequencing was naive CD4+ T cells from blood. The TCR originated in a woman under 30 in good health. The DNA of the CDR3 is TGTGCCAGCAGCCGTCAAGGTCCCCAAGAGACCCAGTACTTC. Encoded protein: CASSRQGPQETQYF.